Sequencing of this T cell receptor beta chain was carried out in a study of T-cell reconstitution after alpha-beta-depleted transplantation in children. There are many counts of this clonotype. Trimming cost V 6 bases and J 3 bases; bases outside gene matches: 1. The CDR3 has 13 residues. The germline gives CDR1 SNHLY, CDR2 FYNNEI. The library targeted TCRbeta and was prepared with unique molecular identifiers. TCRdb used MiXCR to reprocess the PCR reads, holding one entry per CDR3 protein. The table has about 91,000 distinct CDR3 sequences, roughly 8% seen once; the top ten hold about 7%. This TCR was sampled from a human donor who donated a stem cell graft to a child with congenital amegakaryocytic thrombocytopenia. The specimen comprised PBMCs from the stem cell graft donor, sampled from the stem cell graft. The chain uses TRBV2 and TRBJ1-2; 10 nucleotides match TRBD1. CDR3 coding DNA: TGTGCCAGCAGGGACAGGGGGTACTATGGCTACACCTTC. It codes for CASRDRGYYGYTF.